This paragraph covers one T cell receptor (beta chain) sequence. What it recognizes is unknown. The germline CDR1 and CDR2 sequences are LGHNA and YNFKEQ. With 0 bases clipped from V and 1 base from J, the junction kept 7 bases outside the gene matches. This CDR3 is 19 amino acids long. This table comes from immunoSEQ multiplex PCR, and its TCRdb copy is limited to in-frame clones, with some not included. This table has 2 million to 2.5 million clones, approximately 96% appearing once. These data originate in a study of shared clonotypes between healthy human individuals. At the level of the study: Every donor yielded three CD4 naive, three CD4 memory, two CD8 naive and one CD8 memory plate.

The study's findings and limits: The genetic and exposure-history diversity represented was limited by few donors. Unshared clonotypes carried lower generation probabilities than those common to all four donors.

This sequence was found in a man aged 18 to 30 in good health. Input material: naive CD4+ T cells sorted from blood. Subset: CD45RA+ positively selected. The gene calls are TRBV4-2 and TRBJ2-5; 14 positions match TRBD2. CDR3 DNA: TGTGCCAGCAGCCAAGATCCTTGGACTAGCGGGAGGTTCCAAGAGACCCAGTACTTC. Protein: CASSQDPWTSGRFQETQYF.